These 21 T cell receptor beta chains were all obtained from the same sample, sequenced in a study of blood T cell repertoires in COVID-19. TCRdb's table, derived via immunoSEQ multiplex PCR, lists solely in-frame clones and lacks some. This sample yields 120,000 to 150,000 clones, of which around 80% are seen a single time; roughly 15% belongs to the top ten. The sequencing input was peripheral blood. The receptors derive from a man aged 45 to 65 with acute or convalescent COVID-19.

J is TRBJ2-5 and V is TRBV19; TRBD1 might be the D (6 bases). Trimming removed 4 bases from V and 5 bases from J, with 11 bases in between. The CDR3 totals 13 residues. Germline CDR1 LNHDA, CDR2 SQIVND (reference sequence). The CDR3 nucleotides read TGTGCCAGTAGTAGAACAGGGTTGGAGACCCAGTACTTC. Its protein product is CASSRTGLETQYF.

In this sample, this clone turned up once. The chain has TRBV6-5 and TRBJ2-2; TRBD2 is a possible D gene (6 bases). The V end was cut by 8 bases, the J end by 1 base, with 11 bases between. This CDR3 is built from 14 residues. Germline loops: CDR1 MNHEY, CDR2 SVGAGI. The CDR3 loop reads CASGQEGNTGELFF. In nucleotides, the CDR3 is TGTGCCAGCGGCCAGGAGGGGAACACCGGGGAGCTGTTTTTT.

The J gene is TRBJ2-1, the V gene TRBV6-5, with 9 bases identical to TRBD1. V trimming: 7 bases; J trimming: 8 bases; junction bases outside the gene matches: 9. This CDR3 contains 14 residues. From germline, CDR1 is MNHEY and CDR2 SVGAGI. The CDR3 DNA sequence: TGTGCCAGCACCCCGGGGGGACAGGGCTATGAGCAGTTCTTC. As protein: CASTPGGQGYEQFF.

J is TRBJ1-6 and V is TRBV2; 9 bases map to TRBD1. Germline CDR1 SNHLY, CDR2 FYNNEI. The CDR3 length is 15 residues. V dropped 4 bases and J dropped 8; count of bases not matched to a gene: 6. Here the CDR3 DNA reads TGTGCCAGCAGTGGGCGTCGGACAGGGGATTCACCCCTCCACTTT. Its translation: CASSGRRTGDSPLHF.

The V and J genes are TRBV4-1 and TRBJ2-1; TRBD2 is a possible D gene (5 bases). Per the germline V gene, CDR1 is MGHRA and CDR2 is YSYEKL. This CDR3 has 13 residues. Trimming shortened V by 4 bases and J by 10 bases, and 14 bases separated the two germline ends. The CDR3: CASSRPTEGEQFF. The CDR3 bases are TGCGCCAGCAGCCGCCCGACTGAGGGCGAGCAGTTCTTC.

This clone has a single count. The rearrangement links TRBV29-1 to TRBJ2-1; 7 bases are a match to TRBD1. The junction had 8 bases not matched to a gene; V was cut back by 6 bases and J by 3 bases. Per germline, CDR1 SQVTM and CDR2 ANQGSEA. The CDR3 loop spans 14 amino acids. CDR3 in DNA: TGCAGCGTCGACCGGGACAGTAGCTACAATGAGCAGTTCTTC. Protein product: CSVDRDSSYNEQFF.

This clone was observed once. This chain links TRBV29-1 with TRBJ1-2; weak D call: TRBD1 (6 bases). Trimming took off 5 bases at V and 6 bases at J, with 10 bases between the two ends. Per the germline V gene, CDR1 is SQVTM and CDR2 is ANQGSEA. This CDR3 spans 11 amino acids. CDR3 nucleotides: TGCAGCGTTTTTAACAGGGATGGCTACACCTTC. This translates into CSVFNRDGYTF.

This chain connects TRBV12-3 or TRBV12-4 to TRBJ1-2; maybe TRBD1 (6 bases). V gave up 8 bases and J gave up 8 bases, with 18 bases separating them. This CDR3 comprises 13 residues. The CDR3 coding sequence is TGTGCCAGCGGAAAACAGGGCGAGATAGGCTACACCTTC. Encoded protein: CASGKQGEIGYTF.

This chain links TRBV30 with TRBJ1-3; D is ambiguous. CDR3 length: 13 amino acids. From germline, CDR1 is GTSNPN and CDR2 SVGIG (reference sequence). Trimming removed 6 bases at V and 0 bases at J, with 9 bases between. CDR3 sequence reads: CACVKSSGNTIYF. In DNA, the CDR3 is TGTGCCTGCGTCAAGAGCTCTGGAAACACCATATATTTT.

J is TRBJ1-1 and V is TRBV9; D is uncertain. The CDR3 covers 14 residues. Germline loops: CDR1 SGDLS, CDR2 YYNGEE. V lost 4 bases, J lost 1 base, and 11 bases lay in between. CDR3 region: CASSLRSQNTEAFF. CDR3 nucleotide sequence: TGTGCCAGCAGCCTCAGGTCCCAGAACACTGAAGCTTTCTTT.

The rearrangement links TRBV4-2 to TRBJ1-1, with D unresolved. Germline V lookup: CDR1 LGHNA, CDR2 YNFKEQ. V lost 1 base and J lost 1, with 13 bases in between. The CDR3 runs 16 residues. CDR3 nucleotide sequence: TGTGCCAGCAGCCAAGGCCCCCGCGGGGAGAACACTGAAGCTTTCTTT. It translates to CASSQGPRGENTEAFF.

This clone has a count of ten or more. The V and J genes are TRBV15 and TRBJ2-6, with 7 bases identical to TRBD1. The CDR3 is 18 amino acids. Trimming at V came to 1 base and at J to 0 bases, leaving 6 bases not matched to a gene. CDR1 and CDR2 from the germline V gene are LNHNV and YYDKDF (reference sequence). DNA of the CDR3: TGTGCCACCAGCAGAGCCCCGACAGGGTTCTCTGGGGCCAACGTCCTGACTTTC. Its protein product is CATSRAPTGFSGANVLTF.

This chain uses TRBV10-3 with TRBJ2-2, with 8 bases fitting TRBD2. Germline loops: CDR1 ENHRY, CDR2 SYGVKD. There are 16 residues in the CDR3. V was clipped by 0 bases and J by 4 bases; unmatched bases: 4. CDR3 in amino acids: CAISESAGVGTGELFF. CDR3 in DNA: TGTGCCATCAGTGAGTCAGCGGGGGTGGGCACCGGGGAGCTGTTTTTT.

The V gene is TRBV2, the J gene TRBJ1-2, with TRBD1 identical over 8 bases. The CDR3 loop spans 14 amino acids. Germline CDR1 and CDR2: SNHLY and FYNNEI. V shed 5 bases and J 0 bases; nucleotides not matched to a gene: 2. In DNA form, the CDR3 reads TGTGCCAGCAGTAACAGGGGGACTAACTATGGCTACACCTTC. As protein: CASSNRGTNYGYTF.

A word on this clone: Sequence at one end of the junction differs from germline and may be a read error. This rearrangement joins TRBV6-1 to TRBJ2-5; 7 nucleotides line up with TRBD2. The CDR3 has 14 amino acids. CDR1 is MNHNS, CDR2 SASEGT, per germline. CDR3: CASREAGSQETQYF. CDR3 DNA sequence: TGTGCCAGCAGGGAAGCGGGGAGCCAAGAGACCCAGTACTTC.

This sequence joins TRBV18 and TRBJ2-2, with TRBD2 matching 9 bases. Germline trimming cut 3 bases from V and 0 bases from J; bases unmatched to any gene: 5. Per germline, CDR1 KGHSH and CDR2 LQKENI. The CDR3 is 17 amino acids. In DNA form, the CDR3 reads TGTGCCAGCTCACCTTCTTTAGCGGGGGCGAACACCGGGGAGCTGTTTTTT. Amino acids: CASSPSLAGANTGELFF.

V gene TRBV3-1 (or the pseudogene TRBV3-2) combines with J gene TRBJ2-5; tentatively, D is TRBD2 (6 bases). Trimming stripped 1 base from V and 3 bases from J, with 15 bases between. Germline V CDR1 and CDR2: LGHDT, YNNKEL (reference sequence). The CDR3 is 16 residues long. CDR3 in DNA: TGTGCCAGCAGCCAAGTATTCGGGCGGGGTAAAGAGACCCAGTACTTC. Residues: CASSQVFGRGKETQYF.

The chain links TRBV30 to TRBJ2-1; D perhaps matches TRBD2 (6 bases). The CDR3 spans 12 residues. Trimming took off 0 bases at V and 13 bases at J, with 13 bases between the two ends. Looked up from germline, CDR1 is GTSNPN and CDR2 is SVGIG (reference sequence). This CDR3 is CAWSVLTEGQFF. CDR3 in DNA: TGTGCCTGGAGTGTACTAACGGAGGGCCAGTTCTTC.

The rearrangement uses TRBV6-5 and TRBJ2-1; 11 positions match TRBD2. The CDR3 totals 15 residues. Per germline, CDR1 MNHEY and CDR2 SVGAGI. Germline trimming cut 6 bases from V and 10 bases from J; bases unmatched to any gene: 11. The CDR3 DNA sequence: TGTGCCAGCAGCCCGTCGGATAGCGGGGGGGCCGAGCAGTTCTTC. It is translated as CASSPSDSGGAEQFF.

This clone was observed a few times. The chain recombines TRBV20-1 with TRBJ1-1; unclear D gene. The V end lost 3 bases, the J end lost 3 bases, and 11 bases lay between the germline ends. This CDR3 contains 13 residues. The germline V gene encodes CDR1 DFQATT and CDR2 SNEGSKA (reference sequence). Here the CDR3 reads CSASGRAHTEAFF. For the CDR3, the DNA is TGCAGTGCTAGTGGGAGGGCCCACACTGAAGCTTTCTTT.

The rearrangement links TRBV6-5 to TRBJ1-5; TRBD1 matches at 9 bases. The CDR3 consists of 12 residues. Trimming removed 11 bases from V and 6 bases from J; junction bases left unmatched: 5. Germline V gene data show CDR1 as MNHEY and CDR2 as SVGAGI. The CDR3, as DNA: TGTGCCGGGGGGACAGGGACTCAGCCCCAGCATTTT. This translates into CAGGTGTQPQHF.